This T cell receptor (beta chain) was recovered during a study of PD-1 blockade in mismatch repair-deficient tumors. Study background: Enrolled about 2012-2017, patients had progressing, pretreated mismatch repair-deficient cancers of more than ten types. Study-level points and caveats: Rapid post-treatment expansion, then contraction, generally preceding radiologic response, marked tumor-resident clones.

A remark on this clone: Its target is unknown.

Mismatch repair deficiency was confirmed in all patients, by PCR or immunohistochemistry. TCR sequencing covered a few patients who responded to pembrolizumab. Assay used: immunoSEQ multiplex PCR; TCRdb lists only in-frame clones, some missing. The profile shows about 63,000 clones, around 89% of them singletons. The CDR3 sequence is 14 residues long. Trimming removed 6 bases at V and 0 bases at J, with 12 bases between. CDR1 SGHDT and CDR2 YYEEEE come from the germline V gene. The rearrangement joins TRBV5-6 to TRBJ2-5; no definite D call. The sample here was peripheral blood, taken 52 weeks after starting pembrolizumab. This TCR came from an adult with mismatch repair-deficient cancer. For the CDR3, the DNA is TGTGCCAGCACCATGGGCAGCAACCAAGAGACCCAGTACTTC. Translated: CASTMGSNQETQYF.